This T cell receptor beta chain was captured in a study of blood T cell repertoires in COVID-19 (dated by TCRdb to about 2020). Study-wide context: The collaborator samples originated in the United States, Italy and Spain and spanned the acute and convalescent phases of COVID-19. Sample metadata almost always included a de-identified subject ID, COVID-19 status, age in years and sex. Where available, HLA class I and class II types were obtained from metadata supplied by the sample provider rather than from assay-based typing. The repertoires were released in a freely available public database meant as a resource for research on the immune response to SARS-CoV-2. Samples came from the ongoing ImmuneRACE study (first 160 participants) plus 1,254 subjects from 6 global collaborators. The material from the prospective study consisted of cDNA or gDNA derived from T cells, B-cell-depleted T cells, or PBMCs. The dataset comprised deeply sampled blood TCRbeta repertoires from subjects exposed to, actively infected with, or recovered from COVID-19.

The cysteine opens and the phenylalanine closes a CDR3 of 13 amino acids. CDR3 DNA only is kept here, 39 bases in frame from base 1. Trimming accounts for 11 bases at V and 8 bases at J, while the number of junction bases matched to no gene is 9. The germline V gene sets CDR1 to SNHLY and CDR2 to FYNNEI. Samples from volunteer blood donors who had recovered from COVID-19 were contributed by a second Seattle source. Collaborating institutions collected whole blood in K2EDTA tubes following their own protocols. For TCRbeta analysis, collaborators shipped samples as frozen whole blood, isolated PBMCs, or DNA extracted from either of those sample types. Regarding this clone: Its antigen specificity is not known. Per-base qualities were not stored, and no clone one base away is much larger.

TCRbeta CDR3 regions were amplified from genomic DNA by means of the immunoSEQ Assay, a bias-controlled multiplex PCR. On the study's bioinformatics: Within the assay, amplification of reference gene primers was used to estimate how many nucleated cells each sample contained. To quantify the absolute abundance of each unique TCRbeta CDR3 rearrangement, sequence reads were collapsed and filtered. For each sample, productive Simpson clonality was calculated as the square root of Simpson's diversity index across productive rearrangements. TCRdb carries this immuneACCESS record with in-frame sequences only. Its versions omit some clonotypes, under half of them owing to an unresolved V gene in the studies checked, with the rest unexplained. V, J and clone size were drawn from that table, and D and trimming were deduced from the DNA. A total of over 200,000 clones appear in this sample, roughly 90% of them only once. About 2.2% of the sample goes to the ten largest clones.

What the study reported, not specific to this receptor: The quantity of clinical and demographic metadata differed by source and by participant and was supplied without curation.

The rearrangement combines TRBV2 with TRBJ1-2; the junction holds 12 bases that match TRBD1. This receptor was obtained from a young man who had recovered from COVID-19. Sequenced material: peripheral blood. The bases read TGTGCCTTCAGAAGCGGGACAGGGGGCGGCTACACCTTC. Translated, it reads CAFRSGTGGGYTF.